The 19 T cell receptor beta chains in this list originate from one sample, sequenced in a study of T cell responses to AZD1222 COVID-19 vaccine. Method: immunoSEQ multiplex PCR; TCRdb's copy keeps in-frame clones and lacks some. The sample gives about 180,000 clones, 85% to 90% of which show up once; roughly 8% is in the top ten. The material was peripheral blood, obtained on day 0 of AZD1222 vaccination. Source of these receptors: an adult in good health.

The V call is TRBV5-1, the J call TRBJ1-1, with TRBD1 identical over 8 bases. Germline V gene sequence: CDR1 SGHRS, CDR2 YFSETQ. This CDR3 spans 16 amino acids. The V gene end was trimmed by 4 bases and the J gene end by 3 bases; junction bases not matched to a gene: 11. The CDR3 DNA reads TGCGCCAGCAGCCCCCGGGACAGGTTCCGGGACACTGAAGCTTTCTTT. As protein: CASSPRDRFRDTEAFF.

In DNA form, the CDR3 reads TGTGCCAGCAGCCGCTCAGGGACACAGAATTCACCCCTCCACTTT. Protein product: CASSRSGTQNSPLHF. The rearrangement joins TRBV6-2 or TRBV6-3 to TRBJ1-6; possibly TRBD1 for D (6 bases). Trimming removed 6 bases from V and 7 bases from J, with 16 bases in between. This CDR3 is 15 amino acids long. From germline, CDR1 is MNHEY and CDR2 SVGEGT.

V is TRBV27 and J is TRBJ2-2, with D unresolved. Germline CDR1 is MNHEY and CDR2 is SMNVEV (reference sequence). CDR3 length: 16 residues. V dropped 4 bases and J dropped 0 bases, with 12 bases sitting between them. CDR3 loop: CASSSWAQSNTGELFF. The CDR3 region has the DNA TGTGCCAGCAGTTCATGGGCCCAGTCGAACACCGGGGAGCTGTTTTTT.

The V call is TRBV3-1 (or the pseudogene TRBV3-2), the J call TRBJ2-6; no reliable D call. Trimming shortened V by 9 bases and J by 4 bases, and 7 bases separated the two germline ends. From germline, CDR1 is LGHDT and CDR2 YNNKEL (reference sequence). The CDR3 sequence is 12 residues long. The CDR3 reads CASGQGANVLTF. CDR3 DNA: TGTGCCAGTGGGCAAGGGGCCAACGTCCTGACTTTC.

The V and J genes are TRBV2 and TRBJ2-1; the match to TRBD1 covers 7 bases. J gave up 4 bases and V 8 bases, and 11 bases lay outside the gene matches. The CDR3 runs to 15 residues. Germline V lookup: CDR1 SNHLY, CDR2 FYNNEI. Here the CDR3 reads CASPTVGGVYNEQFF. CDR3 in DNA: TGTGCCAGCCCTACGGTAGGGGGCGTTTACAATGAGCAGTTCTTC.

The V gene is TRBV5-1, the J gene TRBJ2-3; tentatively, D is TRBD1 or TRBD2 (5 bases each). Germline V gene lookup returns CDR1 SGHRS and CDR2 YFSETQ. The CDR3 length is 14 residues. The ends were cut back, 7 bases at V and 1 base at J, with 13 bases in the middle. The CDR3 region is CASAGTRGTDTQYF. CDR3 DNA sequence: TGCGCCAGCGCCGGGACCCGAGGCACAGATACGCAGTATTTT.

This chain joins TRBV4-1 and TRBJ2-3, with 7 bases matching TRBD1. CDR1 is MGHRA, CDR2 YSYEKL, per germline. The CDR3 has 17 amino acids. With V trimmed by 1 base and J by 4 bases, 11 bases remained unmatched. The DNA for the CDR3 is TGCGCCAGCAGCCAAGGATACTTGGGACAGCCGGCAGATACGCAGTATTTT. Amino acid sequence: CASSQGYLGQPADTQYF.

The chain recombines TRBV19 with TRBJ2-5; 8 bases align to TRBD2. Trimming cost V 3 bases and J 0 bases; bases outside gene matches: 12. The length of the CDR3 is 18 residues. The germline gives CDR1 LNHDA, CDR2 SQIVND (reference sequence). In DNA, the CDR3 is TGTGCCAGTAGTATCGGGAGTGGGACTAGGATAAACCAAGAGACCCAGTACTTC. It translates to CASSIGSGTRINQETQYF. The full variable domain, in which reference TRBV19 and TRBJ2-5 provide the parts outside the CDR3, is DGGITQSPKYLFRKEGQNVTLSCEQNLNHDAMYWYRQDPGQGLRLIYYSQIVNDFQKGDIAEGYSVSREKKESFPLTVTSAQKNPTAFYLCASSIGSGTRINQETQYFGPGTRLLVL.

This chain connects TRBV4-2 to TRBJ2-3; D ambiguous. Germline-derived CDR1 and CDR2 are LGHNA and YNFKEQ. V was shortened by 4 bases and J by 2 bases, with 4 bases between the two germline ends. This CDR3 spans 12 amino acids. CDR3 in amino acids: CASSPTTDTQYF. CDR3 sequence (DNA): TGTGCCAGCAGCCCCACCACAGATACGCAGTATTTT.

CDR3: CASKQTQNTEAFF. The CDR3 nucleotides are TGTGCCAGCAAGCAAACACAGAACACTGAAGCTTTCTTT. The chain employs TRBV11-3 and TRBJ1-1; D remains unclear. The CDR3 length is 13 residues. Germline CDR1 is SGHNT and CDR2 is YENEEA. V lost 7 bases and J lost 1, with 10 bases in between.

The chain joins TRBV11-3 to TRBJ2-1; TRBD1 matches 7 bases. V lost 2 bases, J lost 10 bases, and 2 bases stayed unmatched. The CDR3 is 12 amino acids. The V gene's germline CDR1 is SGHNT and CDR2 YENEEA. CDR3 in DNA: TGTGCCAGCAGCTTACAGGGGGTCGAGCAGTTCTTC. It translates to CASSLQGVEQFF.

CDR3 bases: TGTGCCAGCAGCTTAGTTAGAGACGGCAATGAGCAGTTCTTC. This translates into CASSLVRDGNEQFF. The rearrangement joins TRBV7-9 to TRBJ2-1; D is unresolved. The CDR3 runs to 14 residues. Germline CDR1 reads SEHNR; CDR2 reads FQNEAQ (reference sequence). Deletions cut 1 base from V and 6 bases from J, with 10 bases between.

The CDR3 protein is CASKRTGLNEQYF. The CDR3 bases are TGTGCCAGCAAACGGACAGGGTTGAACGAGCAGTACTTC. The chain links TRBV12-3 or TRBV12-4 to TRBJ2-7, with 8 bases identical to TRBD1. The CDR3 is 13 residues long. V shed 7 bases and J 5 bases; nucleotides not matched to a gene: 7.

V is TRBV9 and J is TRBJ2-1, with 10 bases fitting TRBD2. Germline values: CDR1 SGDLS, CDR2 YYNGEE. The V segment lost 6 bases and the J segment 6 bases; nucleotides outside the gene matches: 6. The CDR3 length is 14 residues. Here the CDR3 reads CASTGRTSGNEQFF. DNA of the CDR3: TGTGCCAGCACCGGCAGGACTAGCGGCAATGAGCAGTTCTTC.

The rearrangement links TRBV4-1 to TRBJ2-7; TRBD2 might be the D (5 bases). Germline values: CDR1 MGHRA, CDR2 YSYEKL. V was shortened by 4 bases and J by 6 bases, with 10 bases between the two germline ends. There are 12 residues in the CDR3. The CDR3 DNA sequence: TGCGCCAGCAGCCGGACCGCGGGCGAGCAGTACTTC. Encoded protein: CASSRTAGEQYF.

The chain recombines TRBV7-9 with TRBJ2-7; no clear D gene. CDR1 is SEHNR, CDR2 FQNEAQ, per germline (reference sequence). V lost 3 bases to trimming and J lost 6 bases, with 6 bases between them. This CDR3 has 11 amino acids. CDR3 sequence: CASSLVGEQYF. The CDR3, as DNA: TGTGCCAGCAGCTTGGTAGGCGAGCAGTACTTC.

This sequence joins TRBV15 and TRBJ2-5; a weak D match, TRBD2 (5 bases). The V end lost 6 bases, the J end lost 2 bases, and 10 bases lay between the germline ends. The CDR3 extends over 13 amino acids. Germline V gene sequence: CDR1 LNHNV, CDR2 YYDKDF (reference sequence). Here the CDR3 reads CATSRTLQETQYF. DNA for the CDR3: TGTGCCACCAGTAGGACTTTACAAGAGACCCAGTACTTC. Full variable domain (rest looked up from reference TRBV15 and TRBJ2-5): DAMVIQNPRYQVTQFGKPVTLSCSQTLNHNVMYWYQQKSSQAPKLLFHYYDKDFNNEADTPDNFQSRRPNTSFCFLDIRSPGLGDTAMYLCATSRTLQETQYFGPGTRLLVL.

This chain uses TRBV3-1 (or the pseudogene TRBV3-2) with TRBJ1-6; tentative D call: TRBD1 (5 bases). Deletions cut 5 bases from V and 5 bases from J, with 10 bases between. The CDR3 contains 14 residues. CDR1 LGHDT and CDR2 YNNKEL come from the germline V gene (reference sequence). The CDR3 loop is CASSIQGDNSPLHF. CDR3 nucleotide sequence: TGTGCCAGCAGCATTCAGGGAGATAATTCACCCCTCCACTTT.

The chain links TRBV21-1 to TRBJ1-5; TRBD1 is the table's D call, not checked against the DNA. TRBV21-1 is termed a pseudogene. The CDR3 loop spans 13 amino acids. The CDR3 loop reads CASSRQDNQPQHF. CDR3 sequence (DNA): TGTGCCAGCAGCAGGCAGGACAATCAGCCCCAGCATTTT.